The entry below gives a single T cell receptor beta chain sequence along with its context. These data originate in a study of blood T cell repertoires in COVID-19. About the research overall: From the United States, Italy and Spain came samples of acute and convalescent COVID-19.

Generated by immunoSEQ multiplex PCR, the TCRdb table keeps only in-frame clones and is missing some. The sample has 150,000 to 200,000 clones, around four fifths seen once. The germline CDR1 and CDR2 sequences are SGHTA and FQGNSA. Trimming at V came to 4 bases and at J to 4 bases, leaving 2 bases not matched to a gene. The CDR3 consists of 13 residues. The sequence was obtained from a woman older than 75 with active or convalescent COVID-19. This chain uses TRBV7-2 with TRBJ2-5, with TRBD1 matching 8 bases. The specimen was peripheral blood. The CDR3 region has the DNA TGTGCCAGCAGCTATGACAGGGGAGAGACCCAGTACTTC. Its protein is CASSYDRGETQYF.